This T cell receptor (beta chain) was observed in a study of regulatory T cells in long-lasting Graves disease. Regarding this clonotype: Its specificity is unknown.

Whole-study results and caveats: Limited sample numbers may have lowered accuracy. There was favoring of TRBV28, TRBJ1-2 and TRBJ2-5 in persistent disease.

CDR3 regions were amplified by Arm-PCR using iRepertoire HTBI primers to build TCR beta libraries. TCRdb re-derived calls from the multiplex PCR reads in MiXCR, one entry per CDR3 protein. The sample shows approximately 400,000 distinct CDR3 sequences, about 15% of them seen only once. Specified time point: newly diagnosed GD, antithyroid drugs for less than 3 months. Extracted PBMC RNA gave rise to the TCR library. Patients with Graves' disease were diagnosed by American Thyroid Association guidelines. V was trimmed by 1 base and J by 3 bases, leaving 16 bases between them. CDR1 is LGHDT and CDR2 is YNNKEL in the germline V gene (reference sequence). The CDR3 consists of 17 residues. These same data were also listed under a study on T cells in Graves' hyperthyroidism and ophthalmopathy. This second study notes: Patients showing uncontrolled infection, other autoimmune disease, pregnancy or lactation were ineligible.

This clonotype was obtained from a woman aged 40 to 55 with Graves disease. This material consisted of peripheral blood mononuclear cells (PBMCs), taken at new diagnosis, from a patient treated with antithyroid drugs. The chain carries TRBV3-1 and TRBJ1-3; D ambiguous. The CDR3: CASSQGHPSNIGNTIYF. CDR3 sequence (DNA): TGTGCCAGCAGCCAAGGCCATCCCAGCAACATTGGAAACACCATATATTTT. Filled out from reference TRBV3-1 and TRBJ1-3, the complete variable domain reads DTAVSQTPKYLVTQMGNDKSIKCEQNLGHDTMYWYKQDSKKFLKIMFSYNNKELIINETVPNRFSPKSPDKAHLNLHINSLELGDSAVYFCASSQGHPSNIGNTIYFGEGSWLTVV.